This TCR beta chain was documented in a study of shared clonotypes between healthy human individuals. Across the study: The donors, two women and three men, were aged 18 to 49.

Whole-study results and caveats: Across several donors, naive CD4 shared about 5%, naive CD8 less than 4%, memory CD4 2% to 2.5%, memory CD8 0.35% to 0.5%.

Profiled with immunoSEQ multiplex PCR; TCRdb holds only in-frame clones, not every one. The sample holds under 2,500,000 clones, approximately 95% seen once. About this clone: The target antigen is unknown. At the DNA level, this CDR3 is encoded by other sequences in the same sample as well.

V lost 3 bases, J lost 3 bases, and 1 base stayed unmatched. This CDR3 has 13 amino acids. Germline CDR1 and CDR2: SGHRS and YFSETQ. The V gene is TRBV5-1, the J gene TRBJ1-1; 8 bases align to TRBD1. The sequence was obtained from a man aged 18 to 30 in good health. Sequencing was carried out using naive CD4+ T cells sorted from blood. This sample's subset: CD45RA+ positively selected. This CDR3 is CASSSQGDTEAFF. CDR3 DNA sequence: TGCGCCAGCAGCTCACAGGGGGACACTGAAGCTTTCTTT.